This T cell receptor beta chain was obtained from a study of CD8 T cells in ankylosing spondylitis. Whole-study results and caveats: According to the report, clones linked to the disease were significantly enriched in matched synovial fluid samples taken from ankylosing spondylitis patients. Past studies reported some motif variants in reactive arthritis synovial fluid and blood. Among TCR beta sequences, a motif of eight or nine highly homologous variants appeared characteristic of ankylosing spondylitis blood.

Each TCR beta library was made by quantitative 5'-RACE that incorporated molecular barcodes. Each CDR3 protein is one row after TCRdb ran MiXCR on the 5' RACE reads. This sample has hundreds of thousands of distinct CDR3 sequences, with 20% to 25% found just once. This clonotype was found a few times. Its antigen is unknown. The CDR3 length is 15 residues. Germline assignment: CDR1 SNHLY and CDR2 FYNNEI. V was cut by 4 bases and J by 0 bases, with 12 bases left in between. J is TRBJ2-5 and V is TRBV2; a weak D match, TRBD1 (6 bases). Specimen: blood, either unsorted or a sorted T cell fraction (not recorded which). This clonotype was sampled from a male donor with ankylosing spondylitis or in good health (not recorded which). CDR3 loop: CASSAGRGHQETQYF. In DNA form, the CDR3 reads TGTGCCAGCAGTGCAGGCAGGGGCCACCAAGAGACCCAGTACTTC. Full variable domain (remainder filled in from reference TRBV2 and TRBJ2-5): EPEVTQTPSHQVTQMGQEVILRCVPISNHLYFYWYRQILGQKVEFLVSFYNNEISEKSEIFDDQFSVERPDGSNFTLKIRSTKLEDSAMYFCASSAGRGHQETQYFGPGTRLLVL.